These 10 T cell receptor beta chains came from one sample sequenced in a study of blood T cell repertoires in COVID-19. Data came from immunoSEQ multiplex PCR; TCRdb stores just in-frame clones and leaves some out. The profile shows roughly 230,000 clones, around 83% of them singletons. The sequenced material came from peripheral blood. Receptors were obtained from a woman aged 50 to 60 with acute or convalescent COVID-19.

The CDR3 nucleotides are TGTGCCATCAGTGACCGGGACAAGACCACAGATACGCAGTATTTT. It codes for CAISDRDKTTDTQYF. The chain recombines TRBV10-3 with TRBJ2-3; a weak D match, TRBD1 (6 bases). V was shortened by 3 bases and J by 2 bases, with 12 bases between the two germline ends. This CDR3 comprises 15 residues. The V gene's germline CDR1 is ENHRY and CDR2 SYGVKD.

The chain has TRBV5-1 and TRBJ1-6, with no clear D. V was pared by 0 bases and J by 0 bases, with 4 bases between. The CDR3 runs 15 residues. Germline V lookup: CDR1 SGHRS, CDR2 YFSETQ. CDR3 nucleotides: TGCGCCAGCAGCTTGGTCAGCTCCTATAATTCACCCCTCCACTTT. This gives the protein CASSLVSSYNSPLHF.

This rearrangement joins TRBV28 to TRBJ2-7, with D possibly TRBD2 on 6 matching bases. V was trimmed by 6 bases and J by 4 bases, leaving 16 bases between them. CDR1 is MDHEN and CDR2 is SYDVKM in the germline V gene. The CDR3 runs to 14 residues. CDR3 nucleotides: TGTGCCAGCAGCCCCCGGCGGGGCCGGTACGAGCAGTACTTC. As protein: CASSPRRGRYEQYF. The full variable domain, its missing parts supplied by reference TRBV28 and TRBJ2-7, is DVKVTQSSRYLVKRTGEKVFLECVQDMDHENMFWYRQDPGLGLRLIYFSYDVKMKEKGDIPEGYSVSREKKERFSLILESASTNQTSMYLCASSPRRGRYEQYFGPGTRLTVT.

The rearrangement joins TRBV5-6 to TRBJ1-1; 7 bases match TRBD1. V trimming: 2 bases; J trimming: 3 bases; junction bases outside the gene matches: 4. The CDR3 is 14 residues long. The germline CDR1 and CDR2 sequences are SGHDT and YYEEEE. The CDR3 coding sequence is TGTGCCAGCAGCTTCTACGACAGGGACACTGAAGCTTTCTTT. As protein: CASSFYDRDTEAFF.

The CDR3: CASSPSVGYNEQFF. In DNA, the CDR3 is TGTGCCAGCTCACCCAGCGTCGGCTACAATGAGCAGTTCTTC. The chain carries TRBV18 and TRBJ2-1; D is uncertain. The CDR3 extends over 14 amino acids. Per germline, CDR1 KGHSH and CDR2 LQKENI. V gave up 3 bases and J gave up 3 bases, with 9 bases separating them.

This sequence joins TRBV10-3 and TRBJ1-5, with D unclear. CDR3 length: 13 residues. Trimming removed 5 bases at V and 4 bases at J, with 9 bases between. The V gene's germline CDR1 is ENHRY and CDR2 SYGVKD. CDR3: CAISSAENQPQHF. The CDR3 coding sequence is TGTGCCATCAGTTCAGCGGAAAATCAGCCCCAGCATTTT.

The rearrangement joins TRBV6-5 to TRBJ2-3; 10 bases align to TRBD1. The germline V gene has CDR1 MNHEY and CDR2 SVGAGI. J lost 8 bases, V lost 7 bases, and 6 bases had no gene match. This CDR3 contains 13 residues. The CDR3, as DNA: TGTGCCAGCAAGGACAGGGGGTTGGGTACGCAGTATTTT. It specifies CASKDRGLGTQYF.

The chain joins TRBV2 to TRBJ2-7; no reliable D call. V was shortened by 2 bases and J by 5 bases, with 10 bases between the two germline ends. The germline gives CDR1 SNHLY, CDR2 FYNNEI. The CDR3 loop spans 13 amino acids. The CDR3 spells CASSERVFNEQYF. The CDR3 DNA is TGTGCCAGCAGTGAACGGGTATTCAACGAGCAGTACTTC.

This clone was detected only a few times. This chain joins TRBV27 and TRBJ1-2, with 9 bases lining up with TRBD1. The CDR3 length is 15 residues. Germline values: CDR1 MNHEY, CDR2 SMNVEV (reference sequence). With 0 bases clipped from V and 8 bases from J, the junction kept 7 bases outside the gene matches. Here the CDR3 DNA reads TGTGCCAGCAGTTTATCGGAGGGACAGGGAGCGGGCTACACCTTC. Residues: CASSLSEGQGAGYTF.

CDR3 coding DNA: TGTGCCATCAGTGACAGGGGGAACCAAGAGACCCAGTACTTC. It translates to CAISDRGNQETQYF. This chain links TRBV10-3 with TRBJ2-5, with 7 nucleotides matching TRBD1. V lost 3 bases and J lost 0; bases outside the gene matches: 1. The CDR3 loop spans 14 amino acids. In germline, CDR1 is ENHRY, CDR2 SYGVKD.